Each of the 21 T cell receptor beta chains below was sequenced from the same sample in a study of identical twins (TCRdb year 2016). Libraries were made using 5' RACE. Sequencing relied on an Illumina HiSeq 2000. The public reads were quality trimmed at Q25 with fastp and then assembled into clones with MiXCR by TCRdb, keeping productive beta chains. Every entry covers one CDR3 protein and lists the most common genes and DNA from its rows. Counted in this sample were around 1.7 million distinct CDR3 sequences; under 35% of them appeared once. About 0.3% of the sample rests with the top ten. Sequencing was performed on cord blood. The receptors were sampled from a newborn girl in good health.

Only a few counts were recorded for this clonotype. V and J are TRBV7-2 and TRBJ2-1; 10 bases match TRBD2. V trimming: 5 bases; J trimming: 1 base; junction bases outside the gene matches: 8. CDR3 length equals 17 residues. Germline V CDR1 and CDR2: SGHTA, FQGNSA. The DNA of the CDR3 is TGTGCCAGCAGCGGTCGAACTAGCGGGGTTTCCTACAATGAGCAGTTCTTC. The encoded protein is CASSGRTSGVSYNEQFF.

This clonotype was counted between two and nine times. The CDR3 is CSAPDPSGLSYNEQYF. CDR3 DNA: TGCAGTGCTCCAGATCCTAGCGGGCTCTCCTACAATGAGCAGTACTTC. V and J are TRBV20-1 and TRBJ2-1; 8 bases match TRBD2. The end of the DNA is better explained by TRBJ2-7, so the J call may be wrong. Germline V lookup: CDR1 DFQATT, CDR2 SNEGSKA (reference sequence). CDR3 length: 16 amino acids.

The chain carries TRBV12-3 or TRBV12-4 and TRBJ2-2, with a weak D call TRBD1 (6 bases). Trimming removed 6 bases at V and 4 bases at J, with 15 bases between. This CDR3 has 15 amino acids. For the CDR3, the DNA is TGTGCCAGCAGAGGAAAGGGGGTGGGCACCGGGGAGCTGTTTTTT. It translates to CASRGKGVGTGELFF.

The genes are TRBV2 and TRBJ2-7, with no clear D. V lost 10 bases and J 7 bases, leaving 20 bases between the germline ends. The CDR3 contains 13 residues. Germline V CDR1 and CDR2: SNHLY, FYNNEI. The CDR3 bases are TGTGCCAACTCTAGGGCCCCTTACAATGAGCAGTACTTC. It codes for CANSRAPYNEQYF. The complete variable domain, with remaining parts taken from reference TRBV2 and TRBJ2-7, reads EPEVTQTPSHQVTQMGQEVILRCVPISNHLYFYWYRQILGQKVEFLVSFYNNEISEKSEIFDDQFSVERPDGSNFTLKIRSTKLEDSAMYFCANSRAPYNEQYFGPGTRLTVT.

This clonotype was found many times. This chain uses TRBV29-1 with TRBJ2-7, with 8 bases matching TRBD1. The CDR3 is 13 residues long. Germline-derived CDR1 and CDR2 are SQVTM and ANQGSEA. V trimming: 4 bases; J trimming: 2 bases; junction bases outside the gene matches: 4. The CDR3 region is CSVAGQAAYEQYF. In DNA, the CDR3 is TGCAGCGTTGCGGGACAGGCAGCCTACGAGCAGTACTTC.

There are a few counts of this clonotype. The CDR3 here is CASTLGGGPDTQYF. In DNA form, the CDR3 reads TGTGCCAGCACCTTAGGGGGAGGGCCAGATACGCAGTATTTT. This chain uses TRBV28 with TRBJ2-3, with D perhaps TRBD2 (7 bases). The CDR3 has 14 amino acids. Germline V gives CDR1 MDHEN, CDR2 SYDVKM. V dropped 7 bases and J dropped 4 bases, with 15 bases sitting between them.

The V and J genes are TRBV15 and TRBJ2-5; D not resolved. Judging by the DNA end, TRBJ2-7 fits better; the J call may be wrong. Germline lookup yields CDR1 LNHNV and CDR2 YYDKDF (reference sequence). CDR3 length: 13 amino acids. CDR3 DNA: TGTGCCACCAGCAGAGGAAAGAGTTACGAGCAGTACTTC. Translating it yields CATSRGKSYEQYF.

V usage is TRBV6-2 or TRBV6-3 and J usage is TRBJ2-1; 7 positions match TRBD1. CDR1 is MNHEY and CDR2 is SVGEGT in the germline V gene. The CDR3 has 13 amino acids. J lost 7 bases, V lost 1 base, and 1 base had no gene match. CDR3 loop: CASSYYRGNEQFF. The DNA for the CDR3 is TGTGCCAGCAGTTACTACAGGGGAAATGAGCAGTTCTTC.

The J gene is TRBJ1-1, the V gene TRBV6-6, with unresolved D. This CDR3 spans 14 amino acids. Germline-derived CDR1 and CDR2 are MNHNY and SVGAGI (reference sequence). Trimming removed 4 bases at V and 1 base at J, with 10 bases between. The CDR3 spells CASSSTPGNTEAFF. The CDR3 coding sequence is TGTGCCAGCAGTTCCACACCAGGGAACACTGAAGCTTTCTTT.

As to this clonotype: Without the conserved terminal phenylalanine or tryptophan, this CDR3 likely stems from a read error. This chain links TRBV7-9 with TRBJ2-3; D could derive from TRBD1 or TRBD2 (5 bases each). CDR1 and CDR2 from the germline V gene are SEHNR and FQNEAQ (reference sequence). V was cut by 10 bases and J by 2 bases, with 13 bases left in between. The CDR3 is made up of 13 amino acids. CDR3: CATHGANTDTQYV. The CDR3 bases are TGTGCCACCCACGGGGCGAACACAGATACGCAGTATGTT.

The chain employs TRBV20-1 and TRBJ2-5, with D possibly called TRBD1 or TRBD2 (6 bases each). V lost 4 bases to trimming and J lost 7 bases, with 13 bases between them. CDR3 length: 12 amino acids. The germline V gene has CDR1 DFQATT and CDR2 SNEGSKA (reference sequence). The CDR3 is CSAKRGVGTQYF. In DNA, the CDR3 is TGCAGTGCTAAAAGGGGGGTCGGGACCCAGTACTTC.

The J gene is TRBJ2-4, the V gene TRBV11-1, with D unclear. V lost 3 bases, J lost 13 bases, and 10 bases lay in between. The CDR3 is made up of 11 amino acids. Per the germline V gene, CDR1 is SGHAT and CDR2 is FQDESV (reference sequence). The chain's CDR3 is CASSFRTRQYF. Written as DNA, the CDR3 is TGTGCCAGCAGCTTCCGGACCCGGCAGTACTTC.

A word on this clonotype: A much larger clonotype is one base distant, so this may be a read error. This chain joins TRBV29-1 and TRBJ2-7; 9 positions match TRBD1. Trimming cost V 7 bases and J 6 bases; bases outside gene matches: 10. Germline V gene data show CDR1 as SQVTM and CDR2 as ANQGSEA. This CDR3 region has 13 residues. CDR3 DNA sequence: TGCAGCGCTGATCGGACAGGGGACTCCGAGCAGTACTTC. This encodes CSADRTGDSEQYF.

The chain combines TRBV5-1 with TRBJ2-7; TRBD2 matches 11 bases. Germline V gene data show CDR1 as SGHRS and CDR2 as YFSETQ. V shed 3 bases and J 1 base; nucleotides not matched to a gene: 12. The CDR3 spans 18 residues. For the CDR3, the DNA is TGCGCCAGCAGCTCAGCCTCGACTAGCGGGATACAATCCTACGAGCAGTACTTC. It translates to CASSSASTSGIQSYEQYF.

This clonotype turned up a few times. CDR3: CASSQDLVGGAEKTQYF. Written as DNA, the CDR3 is TGTGCCAGCAGCCAAGATCTTGTGGGGGGCGCAGAGAAGACCCAGTACTTC. This chain connects TRBV4-2 to TRBJ2-5, with D perhaps TRBD1 or TRBD2 (6 bases each). CDR1 LGHNA and CDR2 YNFKEQ come from the germline V gene. Trimming took 0 bases from V and 6 from J, leaving 20 bases between them. The CDR3 covers 17 residues.

This clonotype was counted between two and nine times. The gene calls are TRBV27 and TRBJ2-5; TRBD2 matches 8 bases. Germline values: CDR1 MNHEY, CDR2 SMNVEV (reference sequence). The CDR3 is made up of 14 amino acids. The V gene end was trimmed by 1 base and the J gene end by 3 bases; junction bases not matched to a gene: 1. This chain's CDR3 is CASSLWRGEETQYF. CDR3 coding DNA: TGTGCCAGCAGTTTATGGCGGGGGGAAGAGACCCAGTACTTC.

This clonotype has just a few counts. The V call is TRBV10-3, the J call TRBJ2-1, with 8 bases matching TRBD2. Trimming removed 6 bases from V and 8 bases from J; junction bases left unmatched: 9. Per the germline V gene, CDR1 is ENHRY and CDR2 is SYGVKD. The CDR3 totals 14 residues. The CDR3 DNA follows: TGTGCCATCAGCGTTGTGACAGCGGGGGATGAGCAGTTCTTC. Translating gives CAISVVTAGDEQFF.

This clonotype was counted at least ten times. The chain combines TRBV12-3 or TRBV12-4 with TRBJ2-4; possible D gene TRBD1, 5 bases. The CDR3 consists of 15 residues. Trimming removed 1 base at V and 1 base at J, with 8 bases between. The chain's CDR3 is CASSLGPGAKNIQYF. The CDR3 DNA reads as TGTGCCAGCAGTTTAGGGCCAGGGGCCAAAAACATTCAGTACTTC.

J is TRBJ1-4 and V is TRBV7-2; 7 bases agree with TRBD1. The CDR3 is 16 residues long. Looked up from germline, CDR1 is SGHTA and CDR2 is FQGNSA. Unmatched junction bases numbered 5, after V lost 0 bases and J lost 4 bases. The CDR3 reads CASSLAGTVVNEKLFF. DNA of the CDR3: TGTGCCAGCAGCTTAGCGGGGACAGTAGTTAATGAAAAACTGTTTTTT.

The rearrangement uses TRBV12-3 or TRBV12-4 and TRBJ1-6; 10 positions match TRBD1. The CDR3 consists of 18 residues. Unmatched junction bases numbered 9, after V lost 2 bases and J lost 5 bases. The CDR3 here is CASSLIYFGQGDNSPLHF. CDR3 DNA: TGTGCCAGCAGTTTAATTTACTTCGGACAGGGGGATAATTCACCCCTCCACTTT.

This clonotype showed up just a few times. The chain carries TRBV6-1 and TRBJ1-6; 7 bases match TRBD1. The CDR3 covers 15 residues. Germline V gives CDR1 MNHNS, CDR2 SASEGT. The J segment lost 4 bases and the V segment lost 7 bases, leaving 7 bases of the junction unmatched. The DNA of the CDR3 is TGTGCCAGCATTACAGGGGAAGGTTATAATTCACCCCTCCACTTT. It codes for CASITGEGYNSPLHF.